Listed below are T cell receptor beta chains from one sample, sequenced in a study of T cell changes during pregnancy in multiple sclerosis. The repertoire was sequenced with immunoSEQ multiplex PCR; TCRdb's copy has only in-frame clones and lacks some. The sample has around 56,000 clones, roughly nine tenths seen once. The sample consisted of CD4+ T cells from peripheral blood mononuclear cells, taken in the third trimester of pregnancy. The receptor source for this set is a female donor with multiple sclerosis, enrolled in a pregnancy study. Both conserved end residues are part of each CDR3. A D gene is named only where the DNA matches it firmly. Size is stated for part of the rows, as once, few or many counts, or as a class when the clone is expanded.

J gene,clone size,V gene,D gene,CDR3 DNA,CDR3 protein
TRBJ2-1,once,TRBV7-2,NA,TGTGCCAGCAGCTTTGACAGAAAAGACAATGAGCAGTTCTTC,CASSFDRKDNEQFF
TRBJ1-4,NA,TRBV11-2,NA,TGTGCCAGCAGCCCTTCGGCAGGGCATAGTGAAAAACTGTTTTTT,CASSPSAGHSEKLFF
TRBJ2-5,NA,TRBV7-8,TRBD1,TGTGCCAGCAGCTTGCAGGGGGCGGGGGAGACCCAGTACTTC,CASSLQGAGETQYF
TRBJ2-1,NA,TRBV5-1,TRBD1,TGCGCCAGCAGCTTGGGGGACAGTCACAATGAGCAGTTCTTC,CASSLGDSHNEQFF
TRBJ1-2,few,TRBV11-2,NA,TGTGCCAGCAGCTTACCCTACAACAGGGTTCCTGGCTACACCTTC,CASSLPYNRVPGYTF
TRBJ1-1,NA,TRBV5-4,NA,TGTGCCAGCAGGAACGGACAGATGACTGAAGCTTTCTTT,CASRNGQMTEAFF
TRBJ2-2,NA,TRBV4-1,TRBD2,TGCGCCAGCAGCCAAGATCTCAGCGGGAGGGCCCCCGGGGAGCTGTTTTTT,CASSQDLSGRAPGELFF
TRBJ2-3,NA,TRBV5-6,NA,TGTGCCAGCAGCTTGGGTTTAACGGGGTCGATCGGGGATACGCAGTATTTT,CASSLGLTGSIGDTQYF
TRBJ1-2,NA,TRBV18,TRBD1,TGTGCCAGCTCACCAGAGGACAGGGGGCTTGGTGGCTACACCTTC,CASSPEDRGLGGYTF
TRBJ1-5,NA,TRBV7-9,TRBD1,TGTGCCAGCAGCCCAATACAGGGGACCCAGCCCCAGCATTTT,CASSPIQGTQPQHF
TRBJ1-6,NA,TRBV10-3,NA,TGTGCCATCAGGGCTCAGGGGCGGGATAATTCACCCCTCCACTTT,CAIRAQGRDNSPLHF
TRBJ2-1,NA,TRBV6-1,NA,TGTGCCGGACAAGGGGTGGGTTTGGGCAATGAGCAGTTCTTC,CAGQGVGLGNEQFF
TRBJ1-2,NA,TRBV29-1,NA,TGCAGCGTTGAAGATCTTACCCGGGGTGGCTACACCTTC,CSVEDLTRGGYTF
TRBJ2-5,NA,TRBV7-7,NA,TGTGCCAGCAGCCTGACAGAACAAGAGACCCAGTACTTC,CASSLTEQETQYF